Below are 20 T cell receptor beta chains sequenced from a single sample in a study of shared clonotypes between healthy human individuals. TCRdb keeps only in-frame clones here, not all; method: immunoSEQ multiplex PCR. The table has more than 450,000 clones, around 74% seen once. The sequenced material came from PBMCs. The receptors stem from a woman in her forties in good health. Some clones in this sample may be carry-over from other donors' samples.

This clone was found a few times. The CDR3 reads CASMRDRGETQYF. In nucleotides, the CDR3 is TGTGCCAGCATGCGGGACAGAGGAGAGACCCAGTACTTC. This sequence joins TRBV2 and TRBJ2-5; possibly TRBD1 for D (7 bases). CDR3 length: 13 residues. V was shortened by 7 bases and J by 4 bases, with 13 bases between the two germline ends. Germline V lookup: CDR1 SNHLY, CDR2 FYNNEI.

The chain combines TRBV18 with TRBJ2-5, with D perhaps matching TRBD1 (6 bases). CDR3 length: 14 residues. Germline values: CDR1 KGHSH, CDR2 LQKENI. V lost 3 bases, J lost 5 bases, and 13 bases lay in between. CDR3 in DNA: TGTGCCAGCTCACCTGAGACCACAGGGGAGACCCAGTACTTC. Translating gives CASSPETTGETQYF.

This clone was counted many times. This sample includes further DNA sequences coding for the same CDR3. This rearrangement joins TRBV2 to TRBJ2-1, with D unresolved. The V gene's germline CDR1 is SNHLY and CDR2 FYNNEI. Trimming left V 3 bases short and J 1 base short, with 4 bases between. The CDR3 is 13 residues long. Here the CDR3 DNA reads TGTGCCAGCAGTGAGGGATCCTACAATGAGCAGTTCTTC. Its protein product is CASSEGSYNEQFF. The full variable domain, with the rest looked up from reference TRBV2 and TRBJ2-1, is EPEVTQTPSHQVTQMGQEVILRCVPISNHLYFYWYRQILGQKVEFLVSFYNNEISEKSEIFDDQFSVERPDGSNFTLKIRSTKLEDSAMYFCASSEGSYNEQFFGPGTRLTVL.

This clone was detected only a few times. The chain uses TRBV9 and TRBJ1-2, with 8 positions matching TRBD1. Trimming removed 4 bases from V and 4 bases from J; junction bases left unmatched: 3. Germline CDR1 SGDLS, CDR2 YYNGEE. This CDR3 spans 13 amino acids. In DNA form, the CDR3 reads TGTGCCAGCAGCCAAGGACAGGGCTATGGCTACACCTTC. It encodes CASSQGQGYGYTF.

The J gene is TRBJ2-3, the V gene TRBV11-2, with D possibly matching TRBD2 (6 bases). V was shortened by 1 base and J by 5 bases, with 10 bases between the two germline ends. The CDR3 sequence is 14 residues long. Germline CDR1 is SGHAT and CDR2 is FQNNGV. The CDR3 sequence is CASSLGPGVDTQYF. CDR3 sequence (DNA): TGTGCCAGCAGCTTAGGCCCGGGGGTAGATACGCAGTATTTT.

CDR3 region: CASSLRDSYEQYF. CDR3 DNA: TGTGCCAGCAGTCTCCGGGACAGCTACGAGCAGTACTTC. The chain is built from TRBV27 and TRBJ2-7, with TRBD1 identical over 7 bases. With 5 bases clipped from V and 3 bases from J, the junction kept 4 bases outside the gene matches. This CDR3 is built from 13 residues. Germline lookup yields CDR1 MNHEY and CDR2 SMNVEV (reference sequence).

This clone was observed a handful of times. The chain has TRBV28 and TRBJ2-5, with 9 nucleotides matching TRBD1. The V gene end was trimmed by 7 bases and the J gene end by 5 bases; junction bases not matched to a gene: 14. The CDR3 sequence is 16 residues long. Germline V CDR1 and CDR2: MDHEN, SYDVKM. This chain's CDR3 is CASNILGQGSGETQYF. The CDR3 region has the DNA TGTGCCAGCAACATACTGGGACAGGGTTCGGGCGAGACCCAGTACTTC.

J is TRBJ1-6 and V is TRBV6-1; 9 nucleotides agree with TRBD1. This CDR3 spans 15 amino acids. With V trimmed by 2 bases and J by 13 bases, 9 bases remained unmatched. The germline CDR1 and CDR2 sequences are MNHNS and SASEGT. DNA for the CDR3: TGTGCCAGCAGTGAACCCCGGGACAGGGTCCTCCCCCTCCACTTT. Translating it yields CASSEPRDRVLPLHF.

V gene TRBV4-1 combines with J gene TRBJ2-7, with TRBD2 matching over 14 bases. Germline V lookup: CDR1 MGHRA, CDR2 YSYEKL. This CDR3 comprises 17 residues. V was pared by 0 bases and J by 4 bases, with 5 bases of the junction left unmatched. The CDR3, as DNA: TGCGCCAGCAGCCAAGAGGGACTAGCGGGAGTGGCGTACGAGCAGTACTTC. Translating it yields CASSQEGLAGVAYEQYF.

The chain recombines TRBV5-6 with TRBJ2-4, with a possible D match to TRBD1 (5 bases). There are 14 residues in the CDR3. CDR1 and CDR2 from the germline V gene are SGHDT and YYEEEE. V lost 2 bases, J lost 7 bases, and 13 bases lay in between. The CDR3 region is CASSLRQSLNIQYF. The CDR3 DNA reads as TGTGCCAGCAGCTTAAGACAGTCCCTTAACATTCAGTACTTC.

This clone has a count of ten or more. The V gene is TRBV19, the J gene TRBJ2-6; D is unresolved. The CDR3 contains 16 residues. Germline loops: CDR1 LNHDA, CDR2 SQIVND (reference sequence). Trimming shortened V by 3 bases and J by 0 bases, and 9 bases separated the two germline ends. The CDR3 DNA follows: TGTGCCAGTAGTATTACCGCCAGCTCTGGGGCCAACGTCCTGACTTTC. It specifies CASSITASSGANVLTF.

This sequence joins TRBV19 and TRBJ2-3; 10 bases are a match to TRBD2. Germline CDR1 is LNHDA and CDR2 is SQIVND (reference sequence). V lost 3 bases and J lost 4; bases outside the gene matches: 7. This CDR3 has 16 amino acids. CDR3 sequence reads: CASSMGAGGPSDTQYF. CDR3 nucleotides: TGTGCCAGTAGTATGGGAGCGGGAGGGCCATCAGATACGCAGTATTTT.

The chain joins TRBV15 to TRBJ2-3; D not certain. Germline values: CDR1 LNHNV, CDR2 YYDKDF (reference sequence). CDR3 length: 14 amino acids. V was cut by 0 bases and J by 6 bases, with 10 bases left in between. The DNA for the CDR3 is TGTGCCACCAGCAGAGATCAGGAGAGGGATACGCAGTATTTT. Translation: CATSRDQERDTQYF.

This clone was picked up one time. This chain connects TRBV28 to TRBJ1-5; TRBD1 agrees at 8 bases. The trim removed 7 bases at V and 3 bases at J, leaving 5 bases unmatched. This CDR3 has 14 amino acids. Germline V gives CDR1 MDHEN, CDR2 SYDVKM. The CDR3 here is CASNPDRVNQPQHF. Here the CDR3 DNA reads TGTGCCAGCAACCCGGACAGGGTCAATCAGCCCCAGCATTTT.

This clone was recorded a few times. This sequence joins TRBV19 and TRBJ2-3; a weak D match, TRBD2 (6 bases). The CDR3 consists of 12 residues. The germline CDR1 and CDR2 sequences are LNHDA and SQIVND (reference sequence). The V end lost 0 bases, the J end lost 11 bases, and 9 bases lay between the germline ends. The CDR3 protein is CASSIDVGGQYF. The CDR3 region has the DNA TGTGCCAGTAGTATAGATGTGGGAGGGCAGTATTTT.

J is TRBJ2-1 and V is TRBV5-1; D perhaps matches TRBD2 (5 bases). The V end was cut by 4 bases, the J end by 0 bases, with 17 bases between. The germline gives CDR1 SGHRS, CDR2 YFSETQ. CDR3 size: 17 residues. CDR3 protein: CASSDFTRLSSYNEQFF. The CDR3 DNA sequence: TGCGCCAGCAGCGACTTTACTAGGTTGAGCTCCTACAATGAGCAGTTCTTC. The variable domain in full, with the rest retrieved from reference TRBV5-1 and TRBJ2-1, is KAGVTQTPRYLIKTRGQQVTLSCSPISGHRSVSWYQQTPGQGLQFLFEYFSETQRNKGNFPGRFSGRQFSNSRSEMNVSTLELGDSALYLCASSDFTRLSSYNEQFFGPGTRLTVL.

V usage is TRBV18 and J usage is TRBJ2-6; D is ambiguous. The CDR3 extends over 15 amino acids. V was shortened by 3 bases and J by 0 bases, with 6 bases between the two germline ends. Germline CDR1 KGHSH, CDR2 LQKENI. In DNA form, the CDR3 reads TGTGCCAGCTCACCCCAGAGCTCTGGGGCCAACGTCCTGACTTTC. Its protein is CASSPQSSGANVLTF.

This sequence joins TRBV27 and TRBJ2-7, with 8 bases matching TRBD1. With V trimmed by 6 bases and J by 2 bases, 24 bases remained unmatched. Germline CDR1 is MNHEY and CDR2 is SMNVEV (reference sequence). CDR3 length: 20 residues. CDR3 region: CASSPFRGQGARFIAYEQYF. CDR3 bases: TGTGCCAGCAGCCCCTTTCGCGGACAGGGCGCGCGTTTTATAGCCTACGAGCAGTACTTC.

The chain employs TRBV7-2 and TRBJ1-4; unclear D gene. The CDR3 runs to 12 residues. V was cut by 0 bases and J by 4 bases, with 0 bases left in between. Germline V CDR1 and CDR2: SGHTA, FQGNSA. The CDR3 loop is CASSLANEKLFF. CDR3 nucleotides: TGTGCCAGCAGCTTAGCTAATGAAAAACTGTTTTTT.

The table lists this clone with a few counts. The CDR3 here is CASSFSAGVRELFF. CDR3 DNA: TGTGCCAGCAGCTTTTCAGCGGGAGTGCGGGAGCTGTTTTTT. The chain is built from TRBV7-6 and TRBJ2-2; 8 nucleotides agree with TRBD2. There are 14 residues in the CDR3. The V gene's germline CDR1 is SGHVS and CDR2 FNYEAQ. The V and J ends lost 3 bases and 9 bases, in that order; junction bases with no gene match: 6.